This TCR beta chain emerged from a study of breast tumors, draining lymph nodes, adjacent tissues. Study-level points and caveats: Luminal-like breast cancer showed significantly greater tumor-nontumor repertoire similarity than basal-like breast cancer did. Tumors had less TCR diversity than lymph nodes, more than nontumor tissue. Tumor T cell lymph node origin was a supported hypothesis, not proven.

V lost 6 bases and J lost 4, with 19 bases in between. Germline V lookup: CDR1 SQVTM, CDR2 ANQGSEA. This CDR3 region has 14 residues. Many counts were recorded for this clonotype. Its antigen is not identified. TCRdb itself ran the multiplex PCR reads through MiXCR, one entry per CDR3 protein. Among about 89,000 distinct CDR3 sequences listed, more than 25% were seen once. Axillary draining lymph nodes of breast cancer patients supplied the node samples. The chain employs TRBV29-1 and TRBJ2-7; D tentatively reads TRBD1 or TRBD2 (5 bases each). Sample: axillary lymph node tissue. This clonotype originated in a female donor with breast cancer. Some clones in this sample may be carry-over from other donors' samples. The CDR3 sequence is CSVIRDATTYEQYF. DNA for the CDR3: TGCAGCGTAATTAGGGACGCCACTACTTACGAGCAGTACTTC.